These 25 T cell receptor beta chains came from one sample sequenced in a study of vaccination and CD4 T cells after COVID-19. Treatment noted: approximately 11-day PBMC culture with coronavirus spike peptide pools or control peptides (ViraFEST assay). Cultured CD4+ T-cell DNA underwent Oncomine TCR Beta short-read sequencing. TCRdb called the PCR reads again in MiXCR, with one record for every CDR3 protein. The sample holds 13,000 or so distinct CDR3 sequences, 45% to 65% seen once. These receptors' targets are unknown. The sequenced sample consisted of CD4+ T cells from blood, cultured in vitro. The source of these receptors is a human donor who had recovered from COVID-19.

The gene calls are TRBV5-1 and TRBJ2-2, with D possibly being TRBD1 (6 bases). The V and J ends lost 0 bases and 4 bases respectively, with 13 bases between them. CDR1 SGHRS and CDR2 YFSETQ come from the germline V gene. This CDR3 has 16 amino acids. CDR3 sequence reads: CASSLVSGDSTGELFF. Written as DNA, the CDR3 is TGCGCCAGCAGCTTGGTATCAGGGGATAGCACCGGGGAGCTGTTTTTT.

The chain recombines TRBV5-4 with TRBJ2-7; 8 bases align to TRBD1. The CDR3 contains 15 residues. Per the germline V gene, CDR1 is SGHNT and CDR2 is YYREEE (reference sequence). V shed 4 bases and J 6 bases; nucleotides not matched to a gene: 12. In DNA form, the CDR3 reads TGTGCCAGCAGCCAGATGGGCAGGGGGCAAGGCGAGCAGTACTTC. Its translation is CASSQMGRGQGEQYF.

V usage is TRBV20-1 and J usage is TRBJ2-7, with 7 bases lining up with TRBD1. Per the germline V gene, CDR1 is DFQATT and CDR2 is SNEGSKA (reference sequence). The CDR3 is 15 amino acids. The J segment lost 0 bases and the V segment lost 3 bases, leaving 8 bases of the junction unmatched. As DNA, the CDR3 is TGCAGTGCTAGCTTTGCGGACAGGATCTCCTACGAGCAGTACTTC. It is translated as CSASFADRISYEQYF.

This rearrangement joins TRBV20-1 to TRBJ2-5; D might be TRBD1 or TRBD2, each matching 6 bases. This CDR3 is built from 13 residues. From germline, CDR1 is DFQATT and CDR2 SNEGSKA (reference sequence). V was trimmed by 5 bases and J by 1 base, leaving 11 bases between them. For the CDR3, the DNA is TGCAGTGCTCAGAGGGGGGCCCAAGAGACCCAGTACTTC. It encodes CSAQRGAQETQYF.

The CDR3 loop is CASSLGQVNNSPLHF. The CDR3 nucleotides read TGTGCCAGCAGCTTAGGACAGGTGAACAATTCACCCCTCCACTTT. This chain uses TRBV7-2 with TRBJ1-6; a weak D match, TRBD1 (6 bases). The V gene's germline CDR1 is SGHTA and CDR2 FQGNSA. The CDR3 loop spans 15 amino acids. Trimming removed 1 base from V and 7 bases from J, with 11 bases in between.

The chain employs TRBV2 and TRBJ2-3; tentatively, D is TRBD2 (6 bases). V was shortened by 6 bases and J by 6 bases, with 13 bases between the two germline ends. Per the germline V gene, CDR1 is SNHLY and CDR2 is FYNNEI. The CDR3 contains 13 residues. The chain's CDR3 is CASREGLIDTQYF. CDR3 sequence (DNA): TGTGCCAGCAGGGAGGGGCTCATCGATACGCAGTATTTT.

The rearrangement links TRBV2 to TRBJ1-2, with D uncertain. The V end lost 6 bases, the J end lost 4 bases, and 6 bases lay between the germline ends. CDR1 and CDR2 from the germline V gene are SNHLY and FYNNEI. This CDR3 spans 11 amino acids. CDR3 region: CASRLSYGYTF. The CDR3, as DNA: TGTGCCAGCAGACTATCCTATGGCTACACCTTC.

This clonotype came up a few times. This chain uses TRBV7-2 with TRBJ1-5, with TRBD1 matching over 7 bases. The CDR3 loop spans 15 amino acids. Germline V CDR1 and CDR2: SGHTA, FQGNSA. V lost 1 base, J lost 5 bases, and 5 bases stayed unmatched. CDR3 sequence: CASSLDGRGYQPQHF. CDR3 DNA sequence: TGTGCCAGCAGCTTAGATGGCAGGGGGTATCAGCCCCAGCATTTT.

This sequence joins TRBV6-1 and TRBJ1-1; maybe TRBD1 (6 bases). Germline assignment: CDR1 MNHNS and CDR2 SASEGT. The V gene lost 5 bases and the J gene lost 3 bases, with 13 bases spanning the gap. This CDR3 is built from 14 residues. CDR3 nucleotide sequence: TGTGCCAGCAGTACCCGGACAGAGTACACTGAAGCTTTCTTT. Protein product: CASSTRTEYTEAFF.

V and J are TRBV6-5 and TRBJ2-6, with 8 nucleotides matching TRBD2. Germline assignment: CDR1 MNHEY and CDR2 SVGAGI. The ends lost 2 bases at V and 0 bases at J; junction bases unmatched: 0. CDR3 length: 16 amino acids. CDR3 sequence reads: CASSYTSGSGANVLTF. The CDR3 nucleotides are TGTGCCAGCAGTTACACTAGCGGCTCTGGGGCCAACGTCCTGACTTTC.

The rearrangement uses TRBV7-9 and TRBJ1-2; no clear D. Trimming shortened V by 2 bases and J by 3 bases, and 7 bases separated the two germline ends. Germline lookup yields CDR1 SEHNR and CDR2 FQNEAQ (reference sequence). The CDR3 is 13 residues long. The CDR3 loop is CASSLIVDYGYTF. CDR3 nucleotide sequence: TGTGCCAGCAGCTTAATTGTGGACTATGGCTACACCTTC.

A few counts support this clonotype. V and J are TRBV20-1 and TRBJ1-5; the D is unclear. V was trimmed by 3 bases and J by 6 bases, leaving 15 bases between them. Germline CDR1 is DFQATT and CDR2 is SNEGSKA (reference sequence). The length of the CDR3 is 14 residues. The CDR3 coding sequence is TGCAGTGCTAGTTTGGGATTGCGCGGTCAGCCCCAGCATTTT. This codes for CSASLGLRGQPQHF.

CDR3 sequence: CASSLVTSFAYNEQFF. The DNA of the CDR3 is TGTGCCAGCAGCTTAGTGACCAGTTTTGCCTACAATGAGCAGTTCTTC. The genes are TRBV7-6 and TRBJ2-1; the D is unclear. The V gene lost 1 base and the J gene lost 2 bases, with 12 bases spanning the gap. The CDR3 totals 16 residues. CDR1 is SGHVS, CDR2 FNYEAQ, per germline.

V gene TRBV18 combines with J gene TRBJ2-5; D not certain. The CDR3 is 11 amino acids. Germline loops: CDR1 KGHSH, CDR2 LQKENI. V lost 1 base and J 3 bases, leaving 0 bases between the germline ends. CDR3 protein: CASSPQETQYF. The CDR3 DNA follows: TGTGCCAGCTCACCACAAGAGACCCAGTACTTC.

This chain links TRBV27 with TRBJ2-2, with TRBD1 matching 8 bases. The V and J ends lost 5 bases and 13 bases, in that order; junction bases with no gene match: 9. The CDR3 sequence is 13 residues long. Germline CDR1 is MNHEY and CDR2 is SMNVEV (reference sequence). The chain's CDR3 is CASSIQQGAMLFF. Written as DNA, the CDR3 is TGTGCCAGCAGTATACAGCAGGGGGCGATGCTGTTTTTT.

This sequence joins TRBV5-1 and TRBJ1-5; the D gene is possibly TRBD1 (6 bases). Looked up from germline, CDR1 is SGHRS and CDR2 is YFSETQ. Between the trimmed V and J ends, which lost 2 bases and 8 bases, there was a span of 11 bases. This CDR3 region has 13 residues. This chain's CDR3 is CASSFGQGKPQHF. The DNA for the CDR3 is TGCGCCAGCAGCTTCGGGCAGGGGAAGCCCCAGCATTTT. The full variable domain, completed using reference TRBV5-1 and TRBJ1-5, is KAGVTQTPRYLIKTRGQQVTLSCSPISGHRSVSWYQQTPGQGLQFLFEYFSETQRNKGNFPGRFSGRQFSNSRSEMNVSTLELGDSALYLCASSFGQGKPQHFGDGTRLSIL.

A few counts support this clonotype. The chain combines TRBV6-1 with TRBJ1-2, with unresolved D. V was shortened by 10 bases and J by 1 base, with 10 bases between the two germline ends. The CDR3 has 12 residues. CDR1 is MNHNS, CDR2 SASEGT, per germline. CDR3 sequence: CATQEFNYGYTF. The CDR3, as DNA: TGTGCCACCCAGGAATTTAACTATGGCTACACCTTC.

The chain joins TRBV4-1 to TRBJ2-3; TRBD2 agrees at 8 bases. The CDR3 is made up of 15 amino acids. J gave up 6 bases and V 2 bases, and 7 bases lay outside the gene matches. CDR1 MGHRA and CDR2 YSYEKL come from the germline V gene. The DNA for the CDR3 is TGCGCCAGCAGCCAAAGTTGGCGGGGGGAGGATACGCAGTATTTT. This gives the protein CASSQSWRGEDTQYF.

The chain couples TRBV24-1 to TRBJ2-7, with TRBD1 identical over 8 bases. The V gene end was trimmed by 12 bases and the J gene end by 2 bases; junction bases not matched to a gene: 11. Germline V CDR1 and CDR2: KGHDR, SFDVKD. The CDR3 loop spans 14 amino acids. The CDR3 coding sequence is TGTGCCCACGGCTGGCCAGGGGGCACCTACGAGCAGTACTTC. This gives the protein CAHGWPGGTYEQYF.

V gene TRBV6-1 combines with J gene TRBJ1-2, with TRBD1 matching over 12 bases. Trimming cost V 8 bases and J 7 bases; bases outside gene matches: 5. Germline V CDR1 and CDR2: MNHNS, SASEGT. This CDR3 contains 13 residues. The CDR3 DNA is TGTGCCAGCGGGGACAGGGGGCTAAGTGGCTACACCTTC. It encodes CASGDRGLSGYTF.

The rearrangement uses TRBV6-1 and TRBJ1-6, with 7 bases fitting TRBD1. The length of the CDR3 is 18 residues. The germline V gene has CDR1 MNHNS and CDR2 SASEGT. V was pared by 3 bases and J by 1 base, with 9 bases of the junction left unmatched. CDR3: CASSEDIGGGSYNSPLHF. CDR3 nucleotides: TGTGCCAGCAGTGAGGACATAGGGGGCGGGTCCTATAATTCACCCCTCCACTTT.

This clonotype came up a few times. The V gene is TRBV15, the J gene TRBJ1-1; D gene unclear. Germline V gene data show CDR1 as LNHNV and CDR2 as YYDKDF (reference sequence). Trimming pared 0 bases from V and 5 bases from J, leaving 4 bases between. CDR3 length: 12 amino acids. DNA of the CDR3: TGTGCCACCAGCAGAGATCGGACTGAAGCTTTCTTT. Encoded protein: CATSRDRTEAFF.

The chain combines TRBV5-1 with TRBJ1-1, with a possible D match to TRBD1 (5 bases). The CDR3 has 12 amino acids. The germline V gene has CDR1 SGHRS and CDR2 YFSETQ. The ends were cut back, 2 bases at V and 5 bases at J, with 7 bases in the middle. The DNA for the CDR3 is TGCGCCAGCAGCTTCGGGGGAACTGAAGCTTTCTTT. Protein sequence: CASSFGGTEAFF.

By proportion, this clonotype is medium-sized (0.01 to 0.1%). The chain employs TRBV18 and TRBJ2-3, with 9 bases lining up with TRBD1. Trimming removed 8 bases from V and 1 base from J; junction bases left unmatched: 7. The CDR3 has 15 amino acids. From germline, CDR1 is KGHSH and CDR2 LQKENI. CDR3 bases: TGTGCCAGCGGTTACAGGGGGCGACGCACAGATACGCAGTATTTT. Protein sequence: CASGYRGRRTDTQYF.

J is TRBJ2-7 and V is TRBV20-1, with 11 bases fitting TRBD2. Germline-derived CDR1 and CDR2 are DFQATT and SNEGSKA (reference sequence). The J segment lost 1 base and the V segment lost 5 bases, leaving 10 bases of the junction unmatched. This CDR3 spans 16 amino acids. CDR3 residues: CSARVLAGGVSYEQYF. CDR3 nucleotides: TGCAGTGCTCGAGTCTTAGCGGGAGGGGTGTCCTACGAGCAGTACTTC.